One sample yielded the 7 T cell receptor beta chains listed below, sequenced in a study of PD-L1 blockade in urothelial cancer. The assay was immunoSEQ multiplex PCR, and TCRdb's table has in-frame clones only and misses some. The sample contains 100,000 to 150,000 clones, approximately 85% of which appear only once. Time point in this sample: peripheral blood 6 weeks after treatment start. The starting material was PBMCs, obtained around atezolizumab (anti-PD-L1) treatment. All receptors come from a man aged 50 to 60 with urothelial cancer.

The rearrangement links TRBV30 to TRBJ1-3; 7 nucleotides match TRBD1. The CDR3 is made up of 13 amino acids. V shed 5 bases, J shed 4 bases, and the junction held 5 bases outside the gene matches. Germline CDR1 GTSNPN, CDR2 SVGIG (reference sequence). The CDR3 DNA follows: TGTGCCTGGTCAACAGGGGCCGGAAACACCATATATTTT. It yields the protein CAWSTGAGNTIYF.

This rearrangement joins TRBV7-9 to TRBJ2-1, with no clear D. CDR3 length: 13 amino acids. V was shortened by 7 bases and J by 2 bases, with 9 bases between the two germline ends. The germline V gene has CDR1 SEHNR and CDR2 FQNEAQ (reference sequence). The CDR3 region is CASMERTYNEQFF. CDR3 bases: TGTGCCAGCATGGAGAGAACCTACAATGAGCAGTTCTTC.

The chain combines TRBV5-4 with TRBJ2-7, with a weak D call TRBD1 (5 bases). This CDR3 has 15 residues. Germline CDR1 is SGHNT and CDR2 is YYREEE (reference sequence). The V end lost 3 bases, the J end lost 5 bases, and 18 bases lay between the germline ends. The CDR3 sequence: CASSSPTSSRDEQYF. In DNA form, the CDR3 reads TGTGCCAGCAGCTCCCCGACCTCGTCCAGGGACGAGCAGTACTTC.

V gene TRBV7-9 combines with J gene TRBJ2-7; TRBD2 might be the D (6 bases). The CDR3 is 14 residues long. CDR1 and CDR2 (germline): SEHNR, FQNEAQ (reference sequence). Between the trimmed V and J ends, which lost 3 bases and 6 bases, there was a span of 15 bases. The CDR3, as DNA: TGTGCCAGCAGCTTTGTGGGAGGTCCCGGCGAGCAGTACTTC. This encodes CASSFVGGPGEQYF.

A single count supports this clone. This rearrangement joins TRBV27 to TRBJ1-5, with TRBD1 as a possible D gene (5 bases). V dropped 5 bases and J dropped 2 bases, with 10 bases sitting between them. Germline CDR1 and CDR2: MNHEY and SMNVEV (reference sequence). This CDR3 region has 14 residues. As DNA, the CDR3 is TGTGCCAGCAGTAGCCAGGGTGGCAATCAGCCCCAGCATTTT. Translation gives CASSSQGGNQPQHF.

This sequence joins TRBV10-1 and TRBJ2-7; 8 bases fit TRBD1. Germline V gene lookup returns CDR1 WNHNN and CDR2 SYGVQD (reference sequence). The V segment lost 6 bases and the J segment 0 bases; nucleotides outside the gene matches: 4. The CDR3 has 14 residues. The CDR3 reads CASRDDRGSYEQYF. CDR3 nucleotide sequence: TGCGCCAGCAGAGATGACAGGGGCTCCTACGAGCAGTACTTC.

CDR3 loop: CASSTSGSYKLGLNEQFF. The CDR3 DNA sequence: TGCGCCAGCAGTACTAGCGGGAGTTACAAACTAGGTTTGAATGAGCAGTTCTTC. This rearrangement joins TRBV5-1 to TRBJ2-1; 11 bases are shared with TRBD2. V was pared by 5 bases and J by 7 bases, with 17 bases of the junction left unmatched. The CDR3 consists of 18 residues. Germline CDR1 SGHRS, CDR2 YFSETQ.